A single sample gave rise to the 10 T cell receptor beta chains below, sequenced in a study of blood T cell repertoires in COVID-19. The method was immunoSEQ multiplex PCR; TCRdb's version includes in-frame clones alone and lacks a portion of them. The repertoire includes roughly 80,000 clones, 82% of them detected once, and 11% sits in the top ten. The source material was peripheral blood. Receptors originate from a man aged 45-60 years with acute or convalescent COVID-19.

The V call is TRBV11-3, the J call TRBJ2-5; 7 bases agree with TRBD1. With 4 bases clipped from V and 3 bases from J, the junction kept 14 bases outside the gene matches. This CDR3 comprises 17 residues. Germline loops: CDR1 SGHNT, CDR2 YENEEA. CDR3 protein: CASSYTKGGRGKETQYF. CDR3 DNA sequence: TGTGCCAGCAGCTATACAAAAGGGGGCAGGGGGAAAGAGACCCAGTACTTC.

In its sample, this clone was seen a few times. The J gene is TRBJ1-1, the V gene TRBV28; the D is unclear. Germline CDR1 reads MDHEN; CDR2 reads SYDVKM. CDR3 length: 16 amino acids. Between the trimmed V and J ends, which lost 4 bases and 3 bases, there was a span of 18 bases. CDR3 nucleotide sequence: TGTGCCAGCAGTTATAGGGCGGCAGGAGGGTACACTGAAGCTTTCTTT. Residues: CASSYRAAGGYTEAFF.

V gene TRBV6-5 combines with J gene TRBJ2-1, with TRBD2 identical over 7 bases. Trimming at V came to 7 bases and at J to 8 bases, leaving 8 bases not matched to a gene. CDR1 and CDR2 (germline): MNHEY, SVGAGI. This CDR3 has 13 residues. The CDR3 region has the DNA TGTGCCAGCATTACAAGCGGGGTTTATGAGCAGTTCTTC. The encoded protein is CASITSGVYEQFF.

The V gene is TRBV6-5, the J gene TRBJ1-6; D uncertain. Germline values: CDR1 MNHEY, CDR2 SVGAGI. V lost 8 bases and J lost 10, with 18 bases in between. CDR3 length: 14 residues. CDR3 sequence: CASRLSGDYSPLHF. CDR3 in DNA: TGTGCCAGCCGCCTTAGCGGGGATTACTCACCCCTCCACTTT.

The V call is TRBV11-2, the J call TRBJ2-3; D ambiguous. Trimming removed 1 base at V and 5 bases at J, with 16 bases between. The CDR3 is 16 amino acids. Germline assignment: CDR1 SGHAT and CDR2 FQNNGV. The DNA of the CDR3 is TGTGCCAGCAGCTTAGTTCTTGGGCAGGTTGGAGATACGCAGTATTTT. This codes for CASSLVLGQVGDTQYF.

This clone came up once. The genes are TRBV6-5 and TRBJ1-1, with 7 nucleotides matching TRBD1. CDR3 length: 14 residues. Germline CDR1 is MNHEY and CDR2 is SVGAGI. The ends lost 6 bases at V and 5 bases at J; junction bases unmatched: 9. The CDR3 loop reads CASRKTGHRTEAFF. CDR3 nucleotide sequence: TGTGCCAGCAGGAAGACAGGGCATCGGACTGAAGCTTTCTTT.

The table lists this clone with a count of one. The chain links TRBV7-8 to TRBJ2-5, with D unclear. The CDR3 is 12 residues long. The germline V and J ends were trimmed by 5 bases and 2 bases, with 6 bases remaining between them. Germline CDR1 reads SGHVS; CDR2 reads FQNEAQ. The CDR3 loop is CASSPQQETQYF. CDR3 coding DNA: TGTGCCAGCAGCCCTCAGCAAGAGACCCAGTACTTC.

This chain joins TRBV7-9 and TRBJ2-7, with D perhaps matching TRBD2 (6 bases). Germline CDR1 reads SEHNR; CDR2 reads FQNEAQ (reference sequence). Trimming pared 1 base from V and 1 base from J, leaving 8 bases between. This CDR3 has 14 residues. In DNA, the CDR3 is TGTGCCAGCAGCTTAGTGGGGGGATCCTACGAGCAGTACTTC. Translating it yields CASSLVGGSYEQYF.

The chain employs TRBV6-4 and TRBJ1-5; D is ambiguous. V lost 0 bases, J lost 2 bases, and 8 bases lay in between. Germline-derived CDR1 and CDR2 are MRHNA and SNTAGT. The CDR3 consists of 15 residues. The CDR3 protein is CASSDSRERNQPQHF. In DNA form, the CDR3 reads TGTGCCAGCAGTGACTCTCGGGAGCGCAATCAGCCCCAGCATTTT.

This clone has a handful of counts. The chain has TRBV15 and TRBJ2-7; 8 nucleotides line up with TRBD1. V lost 0 bases to trimming and J lost 3 bases; unmatched junction nucleotides: 1. Germline V lookup: CDR1 LNHNV, CDR2 YYDKDF (reference sequence). This CDR3 spans 14 amino acids. The CDR3 DNA reads as TGTGCCACCAGCAGAGAGGGGACAGGCTACGAGCAGTACTTC. It is translated as CATSREGTGYEQYF.